The next 18 T cell receptor beta chains were all read from a single sample in a study of blood T cell repertoires in COVID-19. The method was immunoSEQ multiplex PCR; TCRdb's version includes in-frame clones alone and lacks a portion of them. The sample holds roughly 41,000 clones, 88% seen once. The sample was peripheral blood. The receptors shown here come from a human donor in a cohort sampled during active COVID-19.

V usage is TRBV3-1 (or the pseudogene TRBV3-2) and J usage is TRBJ2-5, with 10 bases fitting TRBD1. CDR1 and CDR2 (germline): LGHDT, YNNKEL (reference sequence). J was trimmed by 0 bases and V by 5 bases; bases with no gene match: 3. This CDR3 is built from 15 residues. The CDR3 DNA follows: TGTGCCAGCAGCGGGGGACAGGGGTACCAAGAGACCCAGTACTTC. Protein: CASSGGQGYQETQYF.

The gene calls are TRBV20-1 and TRBJ1-1; D is unresolved. The CDR3 has 11 amino acids. V lost 0 bases, J lost 10 bases, and 9 bases lay in between. The germline V gene has CDR1 DFQATT and CDR2 SNEGSKA (reference sequence). The CDR3 reads CSARDSVGAFF. The CDR3 nucleotides read TGCAGTGCTAGAGACTCGGTCGGAGCTTTCTTT.

V is TRBV24-1 and J is TRBJ2-1; D remains ambiguous. The germline V gene encodes CDR1 KGHDR and CDR2 SFDVKD. CDR3 length equals 13 residues. Between the trimmed V and J ends, which lost 8 bases and 3 bases, there was a span of 10 bases. The CDR3, as DNA: TGTGCCACCATGTCCAGAAACTACAATGAGCAGTTCTTC. It codes for CATMSRNYNEQFF.

The CDR3 nucleotides are TGCAGCGCCTCCTCCCGGACAGCCCCCTACGAGCAGTACTTC. Translation: CSASSRTAPYEQYF. V and J are TRBV29-1 and TRBJ2-7, with a tentative D call TRBD1 (6 bases). The V gene lost 7 bases and the J gene lost 2 bases, with 18 bases spanning the gap. The CDR3 is 14 amino acids. Per germline, CDR1 SQVTM and CDR2 ANQGSEA.

The chain combines TRBV28 with TRBJ2-5, with 9 positions matching TRBD1. With 5 bases clipped from V and 2 bases from J, the junction kept 9 bases outside the gene matches. The CDR3 covers 16 residues. From germline, CDR1 is MDHEN and CDR2 SYDVKM. CDR3 in amino acids: CASSMAGTGRQETQYF. CDR3 DNA sequence: TGTGCCAGCAGTATGGCCGGGACAGGGAGGCAAGAGACCCAGTACTTC. Full variable domain (outside the CDR3, taken from reference TRBV28 and TRBJ2-5): DVKVTQSSRYLVKRTGEKVFLECVQDMDHENMFWYRQDPGLGLRLIYFSYDVKMKEKGDIPEGYSVSREKKERFSLILESASTNQTSMYLCASSMAGTGRQETQYFGPGTRLLVL.

This sequence joins TRBV14 and TRBJ2-6, with 8 nucleotides matching TRBD2. The CDR3 consists of 19 residues. Trimming at V came to 10 bases and at J to 0 bases, leaving 17 bases not matched to a gene. CDR1 and CDR2 from the germline V gene are SGHDN and FVKESK. As DNA, the CDR3 is TGTGCCACCTCTCTGGGCCGGGGGGGAATTGCCTCTGGGGCCAACGTCCTGACTTTC. It translates to CATSLGRGGIASGANVLTF.

Comment on this clone: One end of the junction does not line up with germline, which may come from a read error. The chain combines TRBV18 with TRBJ1-2, with D unresolved. CDR1 and CDR2 (germline): KGHSH, LQKENI. The CDR3 runs 14 residues. The CDR3 region is CASSPPDGEYGYTF. CDR3 nucleotides: TGTGCCAGCTCCCCACCAGACGGGGAGTATGGCTACACCTTC.

The table lists this clone with a count of one. CDR3: CASQGGQGPDEQFF. Here the CDR3 DNA reads TGTGCCAGCCAGGGAGGACAGGGGCCGGATGAGCAGTTCTTC. The chain links TRBV5-5 to TRBJ2-1; TRBD1 aligns across 9 bases. V shed 7 bases and J 8 bases; nucleotides not matched to a gene: 10. This CDR3 region has 14 residues. Germline CDR1 reads SGHKS; CDR2 reads YYEKEE (reference sequence).

This rearrangement joins TRBV23-1 to TRBJ1-2; 12 bases align to TRBD1. TRBV23-1 has ORF status, its function being uncertain. Trimming took 3 bases from V and 3 from J; bases not matched to a gene: 2. This CDR3 comprises 15 residues. This chain's CDR3 is CASSHRDRGHYGYTF. In DNA, the CDR3 is TGCGCCAGCAGTCACAGGGACAGGGGGCACTATGGCTACACCTTC.

This clone was seen a few times. The V call is TRBV10-1, the J call TRBJ1-4, with D uncertain. The CDR3 is made up of 15 amino acids. The germline V gene encodes CDR1 WNHNN and CDR2 SYGVQD (reference sequence). Trimming pared 5 bases from V and 0 bases from J, leaving 10 bases between. CDR3 sequence (DNA): TGCGCCAGCAGTCCCGGACTGGCAACTAATGAAAAACTGTTTTTT. This codes for CASSPGLATNEKLFF.

The chain employs TRBV5-1 and TRBJ1-3; no definite D call. The CDR3 loop spans 16 amino acids. V lost 0 bases, J lost 0 bases, and 10 bases lay in between. Germline V gene sequence: CDR1 SGHRS, CDR2 YFSETQ. CDR3 DNA: TGCGCCAGCAGCTTGGAAGTTGTGAGCTCTGGAAACACCATATATTTT. Protein: CASSLEVVSSGNTIYF.

The chain employs TRBV30 and TRBJ2-2, with TRBD2 identical over 8 bases. Germline trimming cut 0 bases from V and 3 bases from J; bases unmatched to any gene: 9. The CDR3 runs 17 residues. Germline assignment: CDR1 GTSNPN and CDR2 SVGIG (reference sequence). CDR3 bases: TGTGCCTGGAGTGTACGGGGATTAGCGGGACACACCGGGGAGCTGTTTTTT. Amino acids: CAWSVRGLAGHTGELFF. The full variable domain, with the rest looked up from reference TRBV30 and TRBJ2-2, is SQTIHQWPATLVQPVGSPLSLECTVEGTSNPNLYWYRQAAGRGLQLLFYSVGIGQISSEVPQNLSASRPQDRQFILSSKKLLLSDSGFYLCAWSVRGLAGHTGELFFGEGSRLTVL.

The chain recombines TRBV13 with TRBJ2-3; D might be TRBD1 (6 bases). CDR3 length: 17 amino acids. V gave up 4 bases and J gave up 4 bases, with 21 bases separating them. The germline V gene has CDR1 PRHDT and CDR2 FYEKMQ (reference sequence). The CDR3 DNA sequence: TGTGCCAGCAGCTCCCGCACCACAGGGACGATACCAGATACGCAGTATTTT. This translates into CASSSRTTGTIPDTQYF.

The chain carries TRBV10-3 and TRBJ2-3; 7 positions agree with TRBD2. This CDR3 is built from 14 residues. CDR1 is ENHRY, CDR2 SYGVKD, per germline. J was trimmed by 2 bases and V by 7 bases; bases with no gene match: 6. The CDR3 loop reads CAIMSGTYTDTQYF. As DNA, the CDR3 is TGTGCCATCATGAGCGGGACCTACACAGATACGCAGTATTTT.

The chain recombines TRBV7-9 with TRBJ1-1; 7 bases match TRBD1. The CDR3 contains 14 residues. The germline V gene encodes CDR1 SEHNR and CDR2 FQNEAQ (reference sequence). J was trimmed by 5 bases and V by 1 base; bases with no gene match: 4. The CDR3 spells CASSLGQGNTEAFF. The CDR3 nucleotides are TGTGCCAGCAGCTTAGGACAGGGCAATACTGAAGCTTTCTTT. The full variable domain, in which reference TRBV7-9 and TRBJ1-1 provide the parts outside the CDR3, is DTGVSQNPRHKITKRGQNVTFRCDPISEHNRLYWYRQTLGQGPEFLTYFQNEAQLEKSRLLSDRFSAERPKGSFSTLEIQRTEQGDSAMYLCASSLGQGNTEAFFGQGTRLTVV.

This chain links TRBV19 with TRBJ2-7; a possible D gene is TRBD2 (6 bases). V was cut by 0 bases and J by 3 bases, with 15 bases left in between. Germline values: CDR1 LNHDA, CDR2 SQIVND (reference sequence). This CDR3 contains 16 residues. CDR3 in amino acids: CASSIDTGAPLYEQYF. CDR3 nucleotides: TGTGCCAGTAGTATAGATACGGGAGCCCCCCTCTACGAGCAGTACTTC.

This clone was found once. The V and J genes are TRBV5-8 and TRBJ2-7; D remains unclear. V was shortened by 1 base and J by 3 bases, with 8 bases between the two germline ends. Germline V gene sequence: CDR1 SGHTS, CDR2 YDEGEE. The CDR3 extends over 13 amino acids. The CDR3 is CASSLQAIYEQYF. The CDR3 DNA reads as TGTGCCAGCAGCTTGCAGGCGATCTACGAGCAGTACTTC.

J is TRBJ2-1 and V is TRBV28, with D unresolved. The CDR3 sequence is 14 residues long. Looked up from germline, CDR1 is MDHEN and CDR2 is SYDVKM. Trimming shortened V by 10 bases and J by 5 bases, and 18 bases separated the two germline ends. The CDR3 sequence: CATVSLGENNEQFF. The CDR3 DNA reads as TGTGCCACCGTCTCCCTCGGAGAGAACAATGAGCAGTTCTTC.